The TCR beta chain described here comes from a study of shared clonotypes between healthy human individuals (dated by TCRdb to 2019 to 2021). The study in broad terms: The cohort comprised two women and three men aged 18 to 49 years. Per donor, three plates each were used for CD4 naive and CD4 memory, two for CD8 naive, and one for CD8 memory. The study deeply sequenced blood TCR repertoires of five healthy adults to estimate repertoire size and the extent of clonotype sharing between individuals. To increase sequencing depth and limit assay-specific biases, TCR repertoire library preparation and sequencing were carried out by different laboratories using diverse techniques. Between about 0.8 and 8.9 billion PBMCs per donor were obtained by leukapheresis. Results and caveats for the whole study, not just this receptor: Even with the large sequencing depth, rarefaction of the sorted-subset datasets indicated that sequencing was incomplete. Clonotypes shared by all four sorted-subset donors showed higher generation probabilities than non-shared clonotypes. Sampling was restricted to blood, and TCR repertoires in tissue are likely to differ from TCR repertoires in blood. Larger estimated clonotype richness was generally found for naive subsets than for memory subsets. The genetic and exposure-history diversity represented was limited by the small number of donors. When a handful of donors were compared, the shared fraction of clonotypes was around 5.1% for naive CD4, roughly 3.3% for naive CD8, roughly 2.3% for memory CD4, and less than 0.45% for memory CD8. Based on pairwise subsampling, the degree of clonotype sharing among donors was expected to be affected by sequencing depth.

Regarding this clone: Its antigen remains undetermined. Base qualities are not at hand, and no much larger clone is one base apart.

There are 15 amino acids in the CDR3, from cysteine to phenylalanine inclusive. Only the CDR3 region is kept as DNA, spanning 45 bases read in frame from base 1. V and J lose 2 bases and 3 bases, and a span of 10 bases separates them. The CDR1 and CDR2 encoded by the germline V gene (reference sequence) are LNHDA and SQIVND. The donors were healthy, HIV-negative adults with no recently reported acute infections or vaccinations. All donors were Caucasian adults living in Nashville, Tennessee, USA. CD4+ T cells were enriched through magnetic negative selection, after which naive cells were positively selected on CD45RA and the remaining negative fraction served as the memory subset. Blood was collected by leukapheresis, and PBMCs were isolated by Ficoll-Histopaque density gradient centrifugation and then cryopreserved in liquid nitrogen vapor phase. Purity and quantity of every magnetically sorted T cell population were checked by analytical flow cytometry. Genomic DNA was isolated from each sorted fraction and quantified by UV absorbance on a Nanodrop 2000c.

Using the deep immunoSEQ assay, multiplex PCR amplified TCR CDR3 regions from genomic DNA. Genomic DNA extracted from each cell subset was distributed evenly over all wells of several immunoSEQ 96-well plates, and each plate served as one replicate. For sorted subsets, 200 to 250 ng of genomic DNA, equivalent to 25,000 to 30,000 T cell genomes, went into each replicate PCR. Purified libraries were quantified with a Qubit 3.0 fluorometer, sized on a Bioanalyzer 2100, and re-quantified with the KAPA Library Quantification kit. Every immunoSEQ 96-well plate was sequenced on a separate single-read 150-cycle Illumina NextSeq 550 flow cell. As for how the authors treated the data: Because only junctional sequences without quality scores were contained in the immunoSEQ output, filtering matching that applied to full-length reads could not be performed. To assign V/J genes and CDR3, sequences were annotated using PyIR, a Python wrapper for IgBLAST v1.9, with IMGT germline references. Any read was removed if the V/J assignment was weak (E-value above 1e-6), the CDR3 was missing, or the read contained stop codons, out-of-frame junctions, or ambiguous translated residues. V3J clonotypes were defined as sequences sharing the same inferred V gene, J gene, and CDR3 amino acid sequence. To compute the percentage overlap between repertoires, the number of shared unique clonotypes was divided by the size of the smaller repertoire. Three approaches were used to assess repertoire richness: RTK rarefaction, the Chao1 estimator, and Recon v2.1 estimates of unobserved clonotypes. For all TCRbeta clonotypes obtained by the gDNA method from a handful of donors, generation probabilities were computed with OLGA. The source is immuneACCESS, and TCRdb retained only in-frame sequences with V and J called. Part of the clones is not carried over; for the studies checked, unresolved V genes explain less than half of this, and the remainder is unexplained. V, J and clone size are taken as reported in that table, and D and trimming were inferred from the DNA itself. The table for this sample lists 2,500,000 or so clones; around 93% of them were counted only once. 0.3% to 0.45% of the sample goes to the ten largest clones.

The chain links TRBV19 with TRBJ1-4, with the D gene not clear enough to name. Sequencing used naive CD4+ T cells from PBMCs. Explained via the paper, the cell subset or site label denotes: CD45RA+ positively selected. The clonotype originates from a man aged 18-30 years in good health. Some clones in this sample may be carry-over from other donors' samples. Here the CDR3 is given as CASSILDGSNEKLFF. The sequence in DNA is TGTGCCAGTAGTATATTGGACGGCTCTAATGAAAAACTGTTTTTT.